The 17 T cell receptor beta chains in this list originate from one sample, sequenced in a study of early T cells in non-severe SARS-CoV-2 infection. A single record per CDR3 protein comes from TCRdb applying MiXCR to the 5' RACE reads. The profile shows 60,000 or so distinct CDR3 sequences, over 9.5% of them singletons. Sequencing was performed on whole blood. Receptor source: an adult who was a healthcare worker with PCR-confirmed SARS-CoV-2 infection or an uninfected control (not recorded which).

In regard to this clonotype: A much more abundant neighbour one base away suggests this may be a read error. The chain recombines TRBV20-1 with TRBJ2-1; 10 nucleotides line up with TRBD2. CDR1 and CDR2 (germline): DFQATT, SNEGSKA (reference sequence). The CDR3 loop spans 14 amino acids. The chain's CDR3 is CSARVAGGYNQQFF. The DNA for the CDR3 is TGCAGTGCTAGAGTAGCGGGGGGATACAATCAGCAGTTCTTC.

The rearrangement joins TRBV5-1 to TRBJ1-1, with D hard to call. V gave up 0 bases and J gave up 5 bases, with 14 bases separating them. The CDR3 runs to 15 residues. CDR1 is SGHRS, CDR2 YFSETQ, per germline. The CDR3 loop is CASSLDPSGSTEAFF. The CDR3 nucleotides read TGCGCCAGCAGCTTGGATCCTTCGGGGTCTACTGAAGCTTTCTTT.

This clonotype was counted ten times or more. The rearrangement links TRBV20-1 to TRBJ1-2; D remains unclear. Germline V lookup: CDR1 DFQATT, CDR2 SNEGSKA (reference sequence). The CDR3 runs 13 residues. V lost 5 bases to trimming and J lost 7 bases, with 17 bases between them. The CDR3 DNA follows: TGCAGTGCTCCATCCCAGTTGGGGAGTGGCTACACCTTC. Translation: CSAPSQLGSGYTF.

This clonotype was counted at least ten times. The chain couples TRBV9 to TRBJ2-1; 10 bases agree with TRBD2. Germline CDR1 is SGDLS and CDR2 is YYNGEE. The CDR3 loop spans 14 amino acids. The ends lost 0 bases at V and 7 bases at J; junction bases unmatched: 1. CDR3 nucleotides: TGTGCCAGCAGCGTAGCTAGCGGGAGTAATGAGCAGTTCTTC. Translated: CASSVASGSNEQFF.

There are a few counts of this clonotype. The V call is TRBV20-1, the J call TRBJ2-2, with D perhaps TRBD2 (5 bases). Germline CDR1 and CDR2: DFQATT and SNEGSKA (reference sequence). The CDR3 has 15 amino acids. V was trimmed by 3 bases and J by 5 bases, leaving 16 bases between them. The CDR3 here is CSASPGDFRTGELFF. Here the CDR3 DNA reads TGCAGTGCTAGTCCCGGGGATTTCAGGACCGGGGAGCTGTTTTTT.

Ten or more counts support this clonotype. V gene TRBV21-1 combines with J gene TRBJ2-5; the D call of TRBD2 is as the table states it, not checked on the DNA. TRBV21-1 constitutes a pseudogene. The CDR3 is 14 amino acids. For the CDR3, the DNA is TGTGCCAGCAGCCTCTCGGAACTAGAAGAGACCCAGTACTTC. Protein product: CASSLSELEETQYF.

This chain connects TRBV7-2 to TRBJ2-1; 10 bases are a match to TRBD1. V gave up 5 bases and J gave up 7 bases; unmatched junction bases: 5. CDR1 and CDR2 (germline): SGHTA, FQGNSA. The CDR3 is 14 amino acids. This CDR3 is CASSRRQGANEQFF. As DNA, the CDR3 is TGTGCCAGCAGCCGAAGACAGGGGGCGAATGAGCAGTTCTTC.

This clonotype has at least ten counts. The chain uses TRBV13 and TRBJ1-4; maybe TRBD1 (5 bases). The germline gives CDR1 PRHDT, CDR2 FYEKMQ (reference sequence). Trimming took off 4 bases at V and 5 bases at J, with 8 bases between the two ends. This CDR3 is 13 amino acids long. CDR3 sequence (DNA): TGTGCCAGCAGCTCAAGACAGAATGAAAAACTGTTTTTT. Amino acid sequence: CASSSRQNEKLFF. The full variable domain, with the rest looked up from reference TRBV13 and TRBJ1-4, is AAGVIQSPRHLIKEKRETATLKCYPIPRHDTVYWYQQGPGQDPQFLISFYEKMQSDKGSIPDRFSAQQFSDYHSELNMSSLELGDSALYFCASSSRQNEKLFFGSGTQLSVL.

This clonotype was seen many times. J is TRBJ1-2 and V is TRBV19; 7 bases line up with TRBD1. In germline, CDR1 is LNHDA, CDR2 SQIVND (reference sequence). V trimming: 1 base; J trimming: 4 bases; junction bases outside the gene matches: 6. The CDR3 has 15 residues. The CDR3 DNA reads TGTGCCAGTAGTATAGGGGGACAGAATCTCTATGGCTACACCTTC. This encodes CASSIGGQNLYGYTF.

The V gene is TRBV9, the J gene TRBJ1-1; D might be TRBD1 (5 bases). The V end was cut by 0 bases, the J end by 1 base, with 10 bases between. The CDR3 consists of 15 residues. Per the germline V gene, CDR1 is SGDLS and CDR2 is YYNGEE. The CDR3 sequence: CASSVDGHSNTEAFF. The CDR3 nucleotides are TGTGCCAGCAGCGTAGACGGACATTCGAACACTGAAGCTTTCTTT.

This clonotype was picked up many times. V usage is TRBV15 and J usage is TRBJ2-7; 9 bases fit TRBD2. The CDR3 sequence is 17 residues long. V lost 0 bases and J lost 2; bases outside the gene matches: 8. CDR1 LNHNV and CDR2 YYDKDF come from the germline V gene (reference sequence). For the CDR3, the DNA is TGTGCCACCAGCAGAGATGGCCTAGCGGGACGAACCTACGAGCAGTACTTC. It translates to CATSRDGLAGRTYEQYF.

This clonotype was counted between two and nine times. This chain joins TRBV18 and TRBJ2-1; tentatively, D is TRBD2 (5 bases). The germline CDR1 and CDR2 sequences are KGHSH and LQKENI. Trimming removed 5 bases at V and 8 bases at J, with 19 bases between. The CDR3 is made up of 15 amino acids. CDR3 in amino acids: CASSTLTSARHEQFF. As DNA, the CDR3 is TGTGCCAGCTCAACTCTTACTAGTGCCCGACATGAGCAGTTCTTC.

This sequence joins TRBV5-1 and TRBJ2-3, with D possibly TRBD2 on 6 matching bases. Germline CDR1 SGHRS, CDR2 YFSETQ. CDR3 size: 16 residues. Trimming cost V 3 bases and J 8 bases, with 22 bases left between them. The CDR3 here is CASSSRFAGSRSTQYF. The CDR3 DNA reads TGCGCCAGCAGCTCGCGGTTTGCGGGAAGTCGTTCTACGCAGTATTTT.

This clonotype is medium-sized (0.01 to 0.1%) in the sample. V gene TRBV7-8 combines with J gene TRBJ2-7; 7 bases match TRBD1. From germline, CDR1 is SGHVS and CDR2 FQNEAQ. V lost 5 bases, J lost 0 bases, and 7 bases stayed unmatched. CDR3 size: 15 residues. CDR3 protein: CASSSRQGPSYEQYF. CDR3 DNA sequence: TGTGCCAGCAGCAGTAGACAGGGTCCCTCCTACGAGCAGTACTTC. The full variable domain, with the rest looked up from reference TRBV7-8 and TRBJ2-7, is GAGVSQSPRYKVAKRGQDVALRCDPISGHVSLFWYQQALGQGPEFLTYFQNEAQLDKSGLPSDRFFAERPEGSVSTLKIQRTQQEDSAVYLCASSSRQGPSYEQYFGPGTRLTVT.

The rearrangement uses TRBV5-6 and TRBJ2-1; 7 bases align to TRBD1. This CDR3 contains 15 residues. The germline V gene encodes CDR1 SGHDT and CDR2 YYEEEE. The V gene end was trimmed by 2 bases and the J gene end by 0 bases; junction bases not matched to a gene: 2. The CDR3 reads CASSFRGSSYNEQFF. In nucleotides, the CDR3 is TGTGCCAGCAGCTTCAGGGGGAGCTCCTACAATGAGCAGTTCTTC.

Many counts were recorded for this clonotype. The CDR3 DNA follows: TGTGCCAGCAGTTTCCAGGGGGACTATGGCTACACCTTC. Translation gives CASSFQGDYGYTF. The J gene is TRBJ1-2, the V gene TRBV12-3 or TRBV12-4; 7 nucleotides match TRBD1. J lost 3 bases, V lost 3 bases, and 1 base had no gene match. CDR3 length: 13 residues.

The sample holds many counts of this clonotype. The gene calls are TRBV18 and TRBJ2-7; 9 positions agree with TRBD1. Germline lookup yields CDR1 KGHSH and CDR2 LQKENI. Trimming cost V 4 bases and J 2 bases; bases outside gene matches: 6. The CDR3 length is 15 residues. CDR3 region: CASSRGTGITYEQYF. Written as DNA, the CDR3 is TGTGCCAGCTCACGAGGGACAGGGATCACCTACGAGCAGTACTTC. The full variable domain, in which reference TRBV18 and TRBJ2-7 provide the parts outside the CDR3, is NAGVMQNPRHLVRRRGQEARLRCSPMKGHSHVYWYRQLPEEGLKFMVYLQKENIIDESGMPKERFSAEFPKEGPSILRIQQVVRGDSAAYFCASSRGTGITYEQYFGPGTRLTVT.